This T cell receptor beta chain is from a study of T cells after yellow fever vaccination. The study, taken as a whole, reports: Contamination of FACS-sorted repertoires by abundant clonotypes from the bulk population could occur.

Remarks on this clonotype: The antigen remains undetermined.

Germline V lookup: CDR1 SSHAT, CDR2 FNYEAQ (reference sequence). This CDR3 is 14 amino acids long. The V end was cut by 5 bases, the J end by 1 base, with 8 bases between. 5'RACE template switching generated TCR cDNA, adding a universal primer site and UMIs. TCRdb re-called the 5' RACE reads with MiXCR, one entry per CDR3 protein. Among 350,000 or so distinct CDR3 sequences, about 7.8% were seen once, and the ten largest hold approximately 16%. The rearrangement links TRBV7-7 to TRBJ2-2, with unresolved D. The sample in question was PBMCs, obtained 35 to 50 days after the first yellow fever vaccination. This TCR came from a man between 18 and 29 years old who received the YFV17D yellow fever vaccine. The CDR3, as DNA: TGTGCCAGCAGCCCTACTTGGAACACCGGGGAGCTGTTTTTT. This codes for CASSPTWNTGELFF.